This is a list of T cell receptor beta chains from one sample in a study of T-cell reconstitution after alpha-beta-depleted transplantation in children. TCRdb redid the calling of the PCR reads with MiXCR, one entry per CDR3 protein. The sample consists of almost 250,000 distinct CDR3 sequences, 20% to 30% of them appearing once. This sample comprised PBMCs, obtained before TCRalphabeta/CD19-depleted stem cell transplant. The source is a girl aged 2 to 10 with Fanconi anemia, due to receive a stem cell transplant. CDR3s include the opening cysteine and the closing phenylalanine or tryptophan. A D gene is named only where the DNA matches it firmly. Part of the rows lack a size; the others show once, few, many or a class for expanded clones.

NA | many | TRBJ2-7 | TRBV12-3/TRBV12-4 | TGTGCCATCGGGGGACAGTCGAACCGCCTTGATCCTTTCGAGCAGTACTTC | CAIGGQSNRLDPFEQYF
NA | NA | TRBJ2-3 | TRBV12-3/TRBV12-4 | TGTGCCAGCAGTTATCCCGGGTTCAGAGCAGATACGCAGTATTTT | CASSYPGFRADTQYF
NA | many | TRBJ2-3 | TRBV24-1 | TGTGCCACCAGTGAGGGTAGCTCCACAGATACGCAGTATTTT | CATSEGSSTDTQYF
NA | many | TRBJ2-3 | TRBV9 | TGTGCCAGCAGCGTAGTTTACGGCGGCACAGATACGCAGTATTTT | CASSVVYGGTDTQYF
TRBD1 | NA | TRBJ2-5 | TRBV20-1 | TGCAGTGGTATACGGACAGGGAGGGAGACCCAGTACTTC | CSGIRTGRETQYF
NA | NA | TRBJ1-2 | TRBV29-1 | TGCAGCGTTGATGGGGGGAACTATGGCTACACCTTC | CSVDGGNYGYTF
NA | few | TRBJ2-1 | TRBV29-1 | TGCAGCGTTGACAGACTGCGCGATGAGCAGTTCTTC | CSVDRLRDEQFF
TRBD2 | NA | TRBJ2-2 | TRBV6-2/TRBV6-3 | TGTGCCAGCAGTCTCGGACTAGCGGGAGGGCCTGGCGGGGAGCTGTTTTTT | CASSLGLAGGPGGELFF
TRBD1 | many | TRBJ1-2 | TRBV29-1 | TGCAGCGTTGAAGATCAGGGGGCGTACTATGGCTACACCTTC | CSVEDQGAYYGYTF
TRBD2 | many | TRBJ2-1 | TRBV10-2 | TGCGCCAGCAGTGCTGCGGGAGGGTACAATGAGCAGTTCTTC | CASSAAGGYNEQFF
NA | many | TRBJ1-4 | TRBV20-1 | TGCAGTGCTAACGACAGGAGAAAAGTTGAAAAACTGTTTTTT | CSANDRRKVEKLFF
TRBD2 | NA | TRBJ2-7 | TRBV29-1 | TGCAGCGTTGAAGATCCAGCGGGAGCGTCCTACGAGCAGTACTTC | CSVEDPAGASYEQYF
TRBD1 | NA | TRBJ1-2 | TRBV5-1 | TGCGCCAGCAGCTTTACAGGGGGCTATGGCTACACCTTC | CASSFTGGYGYTF
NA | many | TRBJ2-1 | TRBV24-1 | TGTGCCACCAGTGACTCTCGAATCCAGGGGATGAGCTACAATGAGCAGTTCTTC | CATSDSRIQGMSYNEQFF
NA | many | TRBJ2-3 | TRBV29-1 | TGCAGCGTCGAAGGGCAGACCGGCACAGATACGCAGTATTTT | CSVEGQTGTDTQYF
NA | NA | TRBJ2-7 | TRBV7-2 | TGTGCCAGCAGCTTAGCTCCAGTCAGCTCCTACGAGCAGTACTTC | CASSLAPVSSYEQYF
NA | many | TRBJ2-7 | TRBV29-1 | TGCAGCGTTGAAGGGAGGTACCCCTACGAGCAGTACTTC | CSVEGRYPYEQYF
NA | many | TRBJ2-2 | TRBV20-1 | TGCAGTGGGGAAGCGGACGGCCTTAACACCGGGGAGCTGTTTTTT | CSGEADGLNTGELFF
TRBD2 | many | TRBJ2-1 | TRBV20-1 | TGCAGTGCTGACGGACTAGCGGGAGTCGGGGAGCAGTTCTTC | CSADGLAGVGEQFF